These T cell receptor beta chains were read from a single sample in a study of blood T cell repertoires in COVID-19. Method: immunoSEQ multiplex PCR; TCRdb's copy keeps in-frame clones and lacks some. Here the sample spans tens of thousands of clones, 90% to 95% being singletons. Sequenced input: peripheral blood. Receptors originate from a human donor with active COVID-19. The donor label of this sample is uncertain. Both conserved end residues are trimmed from each CDR3. D genes are given only for firm matches.

v_call,cdr3_length,d_call,cdr3_aa
TRBV6-5,12,TRBD1,ASSRDRGDNEQF
TRBV7-9,13,TRBD2,ASSGGSVATDTQY
TRBV6-5,14,TRBD1,ASSSTGGLIWETQY
TRBV5-1,14,TRBD2,ASSPGLAGAGDTQY
TRBV3-1/TRBV3-2,10,TRBD1,ASSSGTVEAF
TRBV19,13,.,ASSIVPGILYGYT
TRBV11-2,14,TRBD1,ASSLVVTGNYNEQF
TRBV10-3,12,.,AVRRGGGAYEQY
TRBV27,13,TRBD1,ASSGWGQGSDTQY
TRBV12-3/TRBV12-4,11,TRBD2,ASRRGGEETQY
TRBV5-4,13,TRBD1,ASNDRGRLGTEAF
TRBV27,12,.,ASSFSRFNEKLF
TRBV28,13,.,ASTLAPTFQETQY
TRBV19,13,.,ASSIARTPHGGYT
TRBV5-8,12,.,ASSLGGIKYEQY
TRBV18,13,.,ASVAGTEVRGTQY